This TCR beta chain was retrieved from a study of cytomegalovirus exposure and HLA in healthy donors (dated by TCRdb to about 2017). For the study in its entirety: An earlier analysis of approximately 640 of the donors reported roughly 270 Gb of sequence data and some 120 million unique TCR beta sequences from 150 million to 200 million T cells. Among some 400 genotyped donors of the cohort, an average of around 250,000 unique TCR beta nucleotide sequences was sequenced per donor, of which about 18% were non-productive. The study profiled the T cell repertoires of hundreds of subjects by immunosequencing and related them to cytomegalovirus serostatus. Alongside the repertoire data, information on donor age, sex, ethnicity and CMV serostatus was compiled. Several DR-DQ haplotypes were treated as single units for association and clustering because of strong linkage in the cohort. The later analysis used no new phenotypic data to find candidate immune exposures, relying instead on TCR beta sequences and their occurrence across donors. In a later genetic analysis, genome-wide SNP genotypes for about 55% of the 666 donors were used, and that subset was treated as a discovery cohort. To decide whether each TCR beta V gene segment behaved as functional or pseudogenic, an earlier analysis of fewer than 750 of the donors relied on high-throughput TCR beta sequencing. In addition to the first cohort of approximately 670 subjects, a separate validation cohort of 130 or so different subjects was used. The study was designed to test whether signatures of past pathogen exposure could be identified by cataloging public T cell receptors. All discovery cohort repertoires had been generated on a single sequencing platform. The number of donors typed differed by locus, with roughly 620-630 for A, B, C, DRB1 and DQB1, around 520 for DQA1, under 610 for DPA1, and around 460 for DPB1. The genetic ancestry cluster associated with self-reported Caucasian donors included 70% to 85% of the roughly 410 genotyped donors. Class I and class II HLA loci were covered by the typing at four-digit resolution. The study combined high-throughput TCR immunosequencing, statistical association of individual TCRs with disease status, and machine learning to predict cytomegalovirus infection status. An early release that covered roughly 600 HLA-typed donors contained about 300 gigabases of sequencing data and roughly 84 million unique TCR sequences. To study patterns of TCR occurrence, a later analysis re-analyzed previously published TCR beta repertoires from around 700 donors and added high-resolution HLA genotyping. Points the paper makes about the study in general: Correlated functional status among segregating V segments might be attributable to linkage disequilibrium, but an unknown experimental factor could not be ruled out. Sequencing depth was assumed to be roughly uniform across donors in the presence/absence analyses, though that assumption may not hold. In both the original and validation cohorts, the classifier was reported to diagnose cytomegalovirus status with high specificity and sensitivity. When HLA alleles, especially DR and DQ, strongly co-occurred, attributing TCR associations to individual alleles was difficult. According to a later analysis, most CMV-associated TCR beta chains appeared to be HLA-restricted, and the HLA associations seemed to be driven largely by CMV exposure. Broadly in line with IMGT annotations, most TCR beta V segments showed up in productive rearrangements about 87% or about 30% of the time in an earlier analysis of approximately 640 of the donors. A few of the identified cytomegalovirus-associated TCR beta chains were confirmed in vitro to be specific for cytomegalovirus antigens. It was suggested by the authors that the approach could potentially be generalized to other disease states and immunological phenotypes. In a later analysis, HLA-associated TCR beta chains showed more clonal expansion and lower generation probabilities than non-associated chains that were equally common. CMV serostatus was the only immune exposure information available for the cohort. Because some donors lacked HLA typing at each locus, the association tests relied only on the typed subset. The earlier analysis of approximately 590 of the donors excluded 15 to 20 rarely observed V segments, including chromosome 9 orphons, because counts were too low. Because the 87-base-pair reads could not distinguish some IMGT-functional V segments, including TRBV6-2 and TRBV6-3, those segments were excluded. A further reported finding was that TCR beta sequences accurately predicted the HLA-A and HLA-B alleles for most subjects in the first cohort. A group of highly shared sequence variants was considered likely to be a technical artifact of the sequencing pipeline. A later analysis reported that several top co-occurrence clusters appeared linked to parvovirus B19, influenza, CMV and Epstein-Barr virus. In a later analysis, the rate of TCR association differed among HLA loci, with DRB1 alleles having the most associated TCRs and HLA-C alleles having the fewest. The study gave a list of 150 to 200 TCR beta chains associated with cytomegalovirus. Across donors, most TCR sequences were observed very rarely, whereas some public TCRs were present in many individuals. In a later genetic analysis, fewer N-insertions in productive TCRs were reported among donors in an Asian-associated ancestry cluster than the roughly 700-donor mean. Only TCR beta chains were sequenced in this cohort, and the absence of alpha or paired-chain data limited detectable features. In a later analysis, 16,951 TCR beta sequences were associated with specific HLA alleles at a false discovery rate of 0.05. An association between a missense DCLRE1C variant and V-gene and J-gene trimming of TCR beta chains was found in a later genetic analysis and replicated in an independent cohort.

The library was obtained by the immunoSEQ multiplex PCR assay. For the multiplex PCR, a mixture combining 60 forward primers for TCR Vbeta segments and 13 reverse primers for TCR Jbeta segments was used. A multiplex PCR assay on genomic DNA amplified the CDR3 region of rearranged TCR beta genes. The amplified TCR beta libraries were sequenced on the Illumina HiSeq System as 87-base-pair reads. As for the authors' bioinformatics: A later analysis counted 75 million to 100 million unique TCR beta chains across the approximately 700 repertoires, and around 12 million of these chains were shared by at least two donors. Raw reads were error-corrected and collapsed into unique sequences by a nearest-neighbor algorithm in which closely related sequences were merged to remove PCR and sequencing errors. V, D and J gene segments were assigned by aligning CDR3 sequences to IMGT reference sequences. Each retained sequence needed at least a six-nucleotide match to both a V gene segment and a J gene segment. A rearrangement counted as productive if the CDR3 had no stop codons and remained in frame with V and J, and every other rearrangement counted as non-productive. Following IMGT convention, CDR3 was defined as the stretch from the second conserved V-encoded cysteine up to the conserved J-encoded phenylalanine. The earlier analysis of about 530 of the donors excluded any sequence lacking an unambiguous match to a single V gene segment. An earlier analysis of several hundred of the donors classified V segments as functional when productive rearrangements were above 56.7% and as segregating when the standard deviation between donors was above 5%. A statistical classification framework was developed to diagnose cytomegalovirus status using the catalog of TCR beta chain sequences. A later analysis assigned V and J genes by comparing TCR nucleotide sequences with IMGT/GENE-DB human TR gene sequences. The TCRdist pipeline was used in a later analysis to assign CDR3 sequences and most-parsimonious VDJ recombination scenarios. In a later analysis, every TCR beta chain was defined by the combination of its CDR3 amino acid sequence and its V-gene family, and reads without a unique V-gene family were dropped. In a later analysis, 550 to 650 highly shared, low-generation-probability nucleotide sequences were removed to address suspected cross-contamination and a sequencing artifact. For each public chain, a later analysis derived a clonal expansion index from normalized ranks of inferred template counts within each repertoire. In a later analysis, generation probabilities were computed using a VDJ recombination model fitted to out-of-frame rearrangements, and the results were checked against IGoR. Hypergeometric tests were used in a later analysis to score TCR-TCR, TCR-HLA and TCR-CMV co-occurrence, with a repertoire-size bias correction applied to the TCR pairs. False discovery rates were estimated in a later analysis by permuting HLA or CMV assignments 20 times. In a later analysis, co-occurring TCRs were grouped with DBSCAN, and TCRdist sequence similarity was added when clustering was performed within HLA-allele-positive subsets. Repertoires with fewer than 30,000 or more than 120,000 public chains, plus five repertoires with anomalous nucleotide sharing, were excluded from co-occurrence clustering. Imported from immuneACCESS, the table was reduced by TCRdb to in-frame sequences with V and J called. These copies leave out some clones; in studies compared against another copy, an unresolved V gene accounts for under half, and the cause of the remainder is not known. V, J and clone size derive from that table, while D and trimming were established from the DNA sequence. The sample records about 150,000 clones, around 80% of which are singletons. Together, the top ten hold around an eighth of the sample.

To note about this clone: The specificity of this receptor is unknown. No base quality values were provided; no much bigger clone lies one nucleotide off.

The cohort consisted of more than 650 healthy bone marrow donors. All cohort members were sampled while nominally healthy, although unrecorded immune exposures were likely present. The donor was CMV seropositive and was included in the group of approximately 300 seropositive cohort members. Each donor provided a peripheral blood sample, and peripheral blood mononuclear cells were used for TCR beta sequencing. The Qiagen DNeasy Blood Extraction Kit was used to extract genomic DNA from the blood cell samples. Sequences SEHNR (CDR1) and FQNEAQ (CDR2) are obtained from the germline V gene (reference sequence). V lost 8 bases and J lost 0 bases; the stretch between them is 10 bases long. Spanning cysteine to phenylalanine, the CDR3 consists of 13 amino acids. The CDR3 DNA has 39 bases and is translated from base 1.

The sequenced sample was PBMCs. This chain is built from TRBV7-9 and TRBJ1-1, with a weak D call of TRBD1 (6 bases match). The origin of this receptor is a man between 35 and 55 years old in good health and CMV-seropositive. The DNA reads as follows: TGTGCCAGCTTCGGACAGTTGAACACTGAAGCTTTCTTT. This gives the protein CASFGQLNTEAFF.